Sequencing of this T cell receptor (beta chain) was carried out in a study of T-cell reconstitution after alpha-beta-depleted transplantation in children. The germline V gene encodes CDR1 DFQATT and CDR2 SNEGSKA (reference sequence). This CDR3 contains 12 residues. The V gene lost 3 bases and the J gene lost 1 base, with 6 bases spanning the gap. A library of TCRbeta sequences, prepared with unique molecular identifiers, was generated. MiXCR, run by TCRdb on the PCR reads, gives a single entry per CDR3 protein. This sample has hundreds of thousands of distinct CDR3 sequences, with 8% to 11% found just once.

This sequence originates from a human donor who donated a stem cell graft to a child with acute myeloid leukemia. Sequences were derived from PBMCs from the stem cell graft donor, sampled from the stem cell graft. The chain combines TRBV20-1 with TRBJ1-1; D not resolved. The CDR3 loop reads CSASLGNTEAFF. The CDR3 nucleotides read TGCAGTGCTAGTCTCGGGAACACTGAAGCTTTCTTT.